These 16 T cell receptor beta chains came from one sample sequenced in a study of tumor-infiltrating lymphocytes in primary liver carcinoma. Unsorted bulk tissue, about 19-32 mg of it, served as the source for co-extraction of RNA and DNA. With approximately 470 ng total RNA as template and a constant-region primer, TCR beta cDNA was made. Nested multiplex PCR, run for three rounds with slightly modified ARM-PCR, yielded TCR beta libraries. A C-beta reverse primer was combined with TRBV1-TRBV30 forward primers in the first two PCR rounds, and each round had 10 cycles. Each CDR3 protein is one row after TCRdb ran MiXCR on the multiplex PCR reads. The table includes about 99,000 distinct CDR3 sequences, approximately 71% detected once. The source material was liver tumor tissue from sampling region 5. Subset given: tumor region T5, tumor centre. These receptor sequences come from a woman aged 55-70 years with primary liver carcinoma and hepatitis B virus infection.

This clonotype was seen repeatedly, ten times or more. The V and J genes are TRBV7-8 and TRBJ2-7; D uncertain. The CDR3 loop spans 14 amino acids. Germline CDR1 reads SGHVS; CDR2 reads FQNEAQ. Trimming removed 2 bases at V and 2 bases at J, with 10 bases between. The CDR3 spells CASSLSDGAYEQYF. DNA of the CDR3: TGTGCCAGCAGCTTATCTGACGGAGCCTACGAGCAGTACTTC.

This clonotype was seen ten or more times. This sequence joins TRBV13 and TRBJ2-7, with a tentative D call TRBD1 (5 bases). The CDR3 has 15 residues. V lost 4 bases and J 0 bases, leaving 13 bases between the germline ends. Germline CDR1 reads PRHDT; CDR2 reads FYEKMQ (reference sequence). CDR3 DNA sequence: TGTGCCAGCAGCTGGCAGGGCAAGAGCTCCTACGAGCAGTACTTC. Protein sequence: CASSWQGKSSYEQYF.

Remarks on this clonotype: An end of the junction differs from the germline gene, which may be a read error. The J gene is TRBJ2-1, the V gene TRBV11-3, with TRBD2 matching over 8 bases. The CDR3 loop spans 15 amino acids. The V gene's germline CDR1 is SGHNT and CDR2 YENEEA. The CDR3 loop reads CASSLDSGKVNEQFF. The DNA of the CDR3 is TGCGCCAGCAGCCTGGATAGCGGGAAGGTGAATGAGCAGTTCTTC.

A word on this clonotype: A read error may produce the germline difference seen at one junction end. This rearrangement joins TRBV12-3 or TRBV12-4 to TRBJ2-1, with 10 bases that match TRBD2. The CDR3 sequence is 18 residues long. This CDR3 is CASSLEREGHRSYNDQFF. The DNA of the CDR3 is TGTGCCAGCAGTTTGGAGCGGGAGGGCCACCGATCCTACAATGACCAGTTCTTC.

Concerning this clonotype itself: Just one base apart from a much larger clone, this may be a read error. CDR3 sequence: CASSTQGLAGASEQFF. Here the CDR3 DNA reads TGCGCCAGCAGCACCCAGGGACTAGCGGGAGCTTCTGAGCAGTTCTTC. The chain links TRBV5-1 to TRBJ2-1; 14 bases match TRBD2. The CDR3 is made up of 16 amino acids. V lost 4 bases to trimming and J lost 9 bases; unmatched junction nucleotides: 9. CDR1 SGHRS and CDR2 YFSETQ come from the germline V gene.

Concerning this clonotype: This CDR3 is missing its conserved last phenylalanine or tryptophan, likely due to a read error. Because the CDR3's place on the DNA is in doubt, the DNA is left out and the CDR3 is given as listed by TCRdb. This chain joins TRBV12-3 or TRBV12-4 and TRBJ2-7. The CDR3 length equals 14 residues, ends included. The CDR3 region is CASSQDQLTYEQYL.

V and J are TRBV5-1 and TRBJ2-2, with D unclear. The V end lost 8 bases, the J end lost 9 bases, and 17 bases lay between the germline ends. Germline V gene data show CDR1 as SGHRS and CDR2 as YFSETQ. This CDR3 region has 13 residues. The CDR3 region is CARSRDRPWELFF. Written as DNA, the CDR3 is TGCGCCAGAAGCCGCGACCGCCCCTGGGAGCTGTTTTTT.

This clonotype was seen only once. An end of the junction differs from the germline gene, which may be a read error. This sequence joins TRBV11-3 and TRBJ2-1; 13 bases map to TRBD2. The germline V gene encodes CDR1 SGHNT and CDR2 YENEEA. This CDR3 is built from 15 residues. DNA for the CDR3: TGTGGCAGCAGCTTAGGGACTAGCGGGAAGCTTGAGCAGTTATTC. This sequence encodes CGSSLGTSGKLEQLF.

In this sample, this clonotype turned up once. This clone may be a read error of a much larger clone one base away. V is TRBV28 and J is TRBJ2-2; maybe TRBD2 (7 bases). The CDR3 runs to 15 residues. CDR1 and CDR2 (germline): MDHEN, SYDVKM. CDR3 protein: CVSSLGGGYTGELFF. The CDR3 nucleotides read TGTGTCAGCAGTTTAGGGGGGGGGTACACCGGGGAGCTGTTTTTT.

This clonotype was found a few times. The conserved closing phenylalanine or tryptophan is absent in this CDR3, likely reflecting a read error. V usage is TRBV12-3 or TRBV12-4 and J usage is TRBJ2-7; 12 nucleotides line up with TRBD2. The CDR3 consists of 14 residues. The V gene end was trimmed by 5 bases and the J gene end by 4 bases; junction bases not matched to a gene: 3. The CDR3 is CASSLTSGSYEQYL. The CDR3 region has the DNA TGTGCCAGCAGTCTGACTAGCGGGAGTTACGAGCAGTACTTA.

This sequence joins TRBV11-2 and TRBJ2-5, with 11 nucleotides matching TRBD1. Germline V gives CDR1 SGHAT, CDR2 FQNNGV. The junction had 10 bases not matched to a gene; V was cut back by 7 bases and J by 9 bases. CDR3 length: 14 amino acids. The CDR3 sequence is CASIWTGGAEAQYF. DNA of the CDR3: TGTGCCAGCATATGGACAGGGGGCGCGGAGGCCCAGTACTTC.

For this clonotype: At one end the junction does not follow the germline gene, possibly because of a read error. This chain connects TRBV12-3 or TRBV12-4 to TRBJ2-2; the D gene is possibly TRBD2 (7 bases). CDR3 length: 16 residues. CDR3 sequence: CTSNQGRGSNTGELFF. CDR3 nucleotides: TGTACCAGCAACCAGGGGAGGGGATCGAACACCGGGGAGTTGTTTTTT.

Turning to this clonotype: One end of the junction does not line up with germline, which may come from a read error. The V call is TRBV6-1, the J call TRBJ2-7; D ambiguous. The germline V gene encodes CDR1 MNHNS and CDR2 SASEGT. The length of the CDR3 is 15 residues. Here the CDR3 reads CASSESTCHPYKQYF. Written as DNA, the CDR3 is TGTGCCAGCAGTGAATCGACATGCCACCCCTACAAGCAGTACTTC.

In regard to this clonotype: The CDR3 carries no conserved terminal phenylalanine or tryptophan, so it likely arises from a read error. The rearrangement uses TRBV6-1 and TRBJ2-1; D assignment may be TRBD1 or TRBD2 (6 bases each). This CDR3 region has 15 residues. Germline lookup yields CDR1 MNHNS and CDR2 SASEGT. The CDR3 nucleotides are TGCGCCAGCAGTGATTCGGGGGCGTCCTACAATGAGCAGTTCTCC. Encoded protein: CASSDSGASYNEQFS.

This clonotype was counted at least ten times. The rearrangement joins TRBV6-5 to TRBJ1-2; D is unresolved. Trimming shortened V by 6 bases and J by 4 bases, and 12 bases separated the two germline ends. Germline lookup yields CDR1 MNHEY and CDR2 SVGAGI. The CDR3 loop spans 13 amino acids. As DNA, the CDR3 is TGTGCCAGCAGCCCAACATCTACCTATGGCTACACCTTC. As protein: CASSPTSTYGYTF.

This clonotype has a handful of counts. Here the CDR3 omits its conserved ending phenylalanine or tryptophan, so a read error is the likely source. CDR3 bases: TGTGCCAGCAGCTCCGGGACGGATACGCAGTATCTT. Residues: CASSSGTDTQYL. The genes are TRBV5-6 and TRBJ2-3; D may match TRBD1 or TRBD2 (5 bases each). The CDR3 consists of 12 residues. CDR1 SGHDT and CDR2 YYEEEE come from the germline V gene. Trimming took 3 bases from V and 6 from J, leaving 8 bases between them.